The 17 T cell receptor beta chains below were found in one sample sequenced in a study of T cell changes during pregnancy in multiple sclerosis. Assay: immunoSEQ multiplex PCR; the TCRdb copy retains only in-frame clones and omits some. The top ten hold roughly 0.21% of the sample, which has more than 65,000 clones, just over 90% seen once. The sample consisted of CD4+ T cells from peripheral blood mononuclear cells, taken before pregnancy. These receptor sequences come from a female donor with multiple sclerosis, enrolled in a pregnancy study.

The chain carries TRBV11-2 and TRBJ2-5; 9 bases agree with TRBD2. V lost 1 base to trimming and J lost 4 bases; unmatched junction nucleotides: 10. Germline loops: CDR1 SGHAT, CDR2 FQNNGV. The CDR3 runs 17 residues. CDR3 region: CASSLGWREGLAETQYF. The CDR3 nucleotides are TGTGCCAGCAGCTTAGGGTGGCGGGAGGGCCTGGCAGAGACCCAGTACTTC.

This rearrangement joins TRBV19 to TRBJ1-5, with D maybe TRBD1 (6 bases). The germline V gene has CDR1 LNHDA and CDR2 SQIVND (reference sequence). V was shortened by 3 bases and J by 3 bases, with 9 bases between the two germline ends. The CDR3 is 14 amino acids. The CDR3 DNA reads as TGTGCCAGTAGTATGGGACAATCCAATCAGCCCCAGCATTTT. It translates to CASSMGQSNQPQHF. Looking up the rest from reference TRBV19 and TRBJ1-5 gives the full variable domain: DGGITQSPKYLFRKEGQNVTLSCEQNLNHDAMYWYRQDPGQGLRLIYYSQIVNDFQKGDIAEGYSVSREKKESFPLTVTSAQKNPTAFYLCASSMGQSNQPQHFGDGTRLSIL.

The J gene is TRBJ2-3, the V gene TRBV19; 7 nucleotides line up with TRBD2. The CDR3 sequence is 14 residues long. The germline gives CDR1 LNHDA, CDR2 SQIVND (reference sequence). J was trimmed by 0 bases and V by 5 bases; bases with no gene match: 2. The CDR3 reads CASSPSGSTDTQYF. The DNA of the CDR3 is TGTGCCAGTAGTCCTAGCGGAAGCACAGATACGCAGTATTTT.

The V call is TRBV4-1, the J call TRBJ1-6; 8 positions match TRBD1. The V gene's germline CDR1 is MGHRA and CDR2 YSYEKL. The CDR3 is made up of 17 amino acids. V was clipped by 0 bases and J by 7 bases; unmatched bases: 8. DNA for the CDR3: TGCGCCAGCAGCCAAGAGGGGGGACAGGTGTCAAATTCACCCCTCCACTTT. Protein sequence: CASSQEGGQVSNSPLHF.

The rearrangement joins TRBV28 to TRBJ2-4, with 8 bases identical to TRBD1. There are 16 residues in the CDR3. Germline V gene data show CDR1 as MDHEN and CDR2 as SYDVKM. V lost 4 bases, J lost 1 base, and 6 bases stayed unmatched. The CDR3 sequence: CASSSTGVGAKNIQYF. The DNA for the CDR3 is TGTGCCAGCAGTTCGACAGGGGTAGGGGCCAAAAACATTCAGTACTTC.

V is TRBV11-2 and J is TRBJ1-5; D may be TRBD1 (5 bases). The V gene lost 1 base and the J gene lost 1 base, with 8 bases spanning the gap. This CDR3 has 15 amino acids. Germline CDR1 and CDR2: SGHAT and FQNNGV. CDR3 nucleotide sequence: TGTGCCAGCAGCTTAGTGGGGGGGAGCAATCAGCCCCAGCATTTT. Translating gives CASSLVGGSNQPQHF.

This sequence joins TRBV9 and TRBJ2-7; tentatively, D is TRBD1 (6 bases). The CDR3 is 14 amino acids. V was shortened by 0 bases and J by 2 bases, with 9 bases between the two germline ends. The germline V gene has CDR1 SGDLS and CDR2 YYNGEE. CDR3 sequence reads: CASSVGGLPYEQYF. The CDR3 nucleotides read TGTGCCAGCAGCGTAGGGGGGCTTCCCTACGAGCAGTACTTC. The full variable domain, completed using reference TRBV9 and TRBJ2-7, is DSGVTQTPKHLITATGQRVTLRCSPRSGDLSVYWYQQSLDQGLQFLIQYYNGEERAKGNILERFSAQQFPDLHSELNLSSLELGDSALYFCASSVGGLPYEQYFGPGTRLTVT.

CDR3 DNA sequence: TGTGCCAGCAGTACAGAATCTCTAGCGGGGGGGCCAACCGATACGCAGTATTTT. Amino acid sequence: CASSTESLAGGPTDTQYF. The chain is built from TRBV25-1 and TRBJ2-3; 12 nucleotides match TRBD2. The CDR3 sequence is 18 residues long. The germline V gene encodes CDR1 MGHDK and CDR2 SYGVNS. V lost 5 bases, J lost 6 bases, and 15 bases stayed unmatched.

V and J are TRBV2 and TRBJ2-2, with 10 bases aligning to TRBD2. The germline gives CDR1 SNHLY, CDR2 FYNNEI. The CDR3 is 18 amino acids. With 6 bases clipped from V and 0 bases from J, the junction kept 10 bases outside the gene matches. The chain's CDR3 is CASSGRHSGGSNTGELFF. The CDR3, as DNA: TGTGCCAGCAGCGGGCGTCATAGCGGGGGGTCGAACACCGGGGAGCTGTTTTTT.

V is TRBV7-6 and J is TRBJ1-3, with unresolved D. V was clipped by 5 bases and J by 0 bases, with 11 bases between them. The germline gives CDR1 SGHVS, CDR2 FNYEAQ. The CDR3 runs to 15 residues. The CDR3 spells CASSPLESSGNTIYF. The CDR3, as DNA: TGTGCCAGCAGCCCTCTGGAGAGCTCTGGAAACACCATATATTTT.

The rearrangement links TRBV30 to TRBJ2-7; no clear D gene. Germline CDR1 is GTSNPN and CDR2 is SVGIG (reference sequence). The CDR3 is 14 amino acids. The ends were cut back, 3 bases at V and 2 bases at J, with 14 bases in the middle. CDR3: CAWSPRLSPYEQYF. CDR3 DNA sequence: TGTGCCTGGAGCCCCAGGTTGTCCCCCTACGAGCAGTACTTC.

The chain's CDR3 is CATLPDRAGNTIYF. The CDR3 DNA reads TGTGCCACCCTACCGGACAGGGCTGGAAACACCATATATTTT. This chain joins TRBV15 and TRBJ1-3, with TRBD1 matching 8 bases. There are 14 residues in the CDR3. Germline V gene data show CDR1 as LNHNV and CDR2 as YYDKDF (reference sequence). The trim removed 8 bases at V and 2 bases at J, leaving 5 bases unmatched.

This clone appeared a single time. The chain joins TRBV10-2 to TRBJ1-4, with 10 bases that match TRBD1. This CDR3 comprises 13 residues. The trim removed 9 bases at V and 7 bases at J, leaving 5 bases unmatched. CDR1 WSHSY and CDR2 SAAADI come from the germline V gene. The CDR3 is CASRQGASEKLFF. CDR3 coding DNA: TGCGCCAGTAGACAGGGGGCCAGTGAAAAACTGTTTTTT.

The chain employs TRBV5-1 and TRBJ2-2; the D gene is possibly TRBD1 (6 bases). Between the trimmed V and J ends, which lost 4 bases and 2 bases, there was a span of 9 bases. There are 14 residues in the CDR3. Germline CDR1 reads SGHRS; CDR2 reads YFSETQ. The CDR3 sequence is CASSRQANTGELFF. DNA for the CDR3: TGCGCCAGCAGCCGACAGGCAAACACCGGGGAGCTGTTTTTT.

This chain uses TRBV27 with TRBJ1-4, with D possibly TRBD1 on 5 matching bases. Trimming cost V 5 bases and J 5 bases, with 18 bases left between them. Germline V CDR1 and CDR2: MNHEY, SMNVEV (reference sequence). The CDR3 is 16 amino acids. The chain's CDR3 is CASSHQRGGGNEKLFF. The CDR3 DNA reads TGTGCCAGCAGTCACCAGCGGGGGGGAGGGAATGAAAAACTGTTTTTT.

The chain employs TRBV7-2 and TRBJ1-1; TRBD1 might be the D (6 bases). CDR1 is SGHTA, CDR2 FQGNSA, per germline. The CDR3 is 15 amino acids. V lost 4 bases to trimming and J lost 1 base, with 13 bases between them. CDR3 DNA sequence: TGTGCCAGCAGCTCTTGGACAGCGTCGAACACTGAAGCTTTCTTT. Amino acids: CASSSWTASNTEAFF.

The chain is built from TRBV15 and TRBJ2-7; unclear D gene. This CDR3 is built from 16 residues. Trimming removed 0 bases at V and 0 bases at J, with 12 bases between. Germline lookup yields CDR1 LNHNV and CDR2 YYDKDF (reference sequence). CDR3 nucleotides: TGTGCCACCAGCAGAGATATAAGAGCAGGCTCCTACGAGCAGTACTTC. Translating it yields CATSRDIRAGSYEQYF.